This is a list of T cell receptor beta chains from one sample in a study of blood T cell repertoires in COVID-19. The assay was immunoSEQ multiplex PCR, and TCRdb's table has in-frame clones only and misses some. The sample records over 140,000 clones, roughly 85% being singletons. The sample consisted of PBMCs or T cells enriched from blood (not recorded which). The receptors here all came from a woman in her forties or fifties who had recovered from COVID-19. The CDR3 runs from the conserved cysteine through the conserved F or W. The D gene is left open where the match is weak. For some rows the clone size is stated as once, few or many, or as a class when expanded; others skip it.

>TRBV18|.|TRBJ1-2|12|.
CASSQNREGYTF
TGTGCCAGCTCACAAAACAGAGAGGGCTACACCTTC
>TRBV7-9|many|TRBJ2-1|15|TRBD2
CASSLSGNSYNEQFF
TGTGCCAGCAGCTTGAGCGGGAACTCCTACAATGAGCAGTTCTTC
>TRBV4-2|many|TRBJ2-1|14|.
CASSQSRGNNEQFF
TGTGCCAGCAGCCAATCCCGAGGGAACAATGAGCAGTTCTTC
>TRBV3-1/TRBV3-2|.|TRBJ2-7|14|TRBD1
CASSQDRGPYEQYF
TGTGCCAGCAGCCAAGACAGGGGGCCCTACGAGCAGTACTTC
>TRBV7-6|.|TRBJ2-3|16|TRBD1
CASSQRTGTGPDTQYF
TGTGCCAGCAGCCAACGGACAGGGACGGGCCCAGATACGCAGTATTTT
>TRBV29-1|many|TRBJ1-1|14|TRBD1
CSVRGTGGAVRTFF
TGCAGCGTTAGGGGGACAGGGGGCGCGGTTCGAACTTTCTTT
>TRBV28|few|TRBJ2-3|16|.
CASSSAGGAGPDTQYF
TGTGCCAGCAGTTCTGCCGGAGGGGCGGGGCCAGATACGCAGTATTTT
>TRBV12-3/TRBV12-4|.|TRBJ1-2|12|.
CASSLSDYGYTF
TGTGCCAGCAGTTTGTCTGACTATGGCTACACCTTC
>TRBV20-1|.|TRBJ2-2|14|TRBD2
CSASGGGAFGELFF
TGCAGTGCTAGTGGCGGGGGGGCCTTCGGGGAGCTGTTTTTT
>TRBV11-2|.|TRBJ2-7|15|.
CASSLEFGEDYEQYF
TGTGCCAGCAGCTTAGAATTCGGTGAAGACTACGAGCAGTACTTC
>TRBV28|.|TRBJ2-3|18|TRBD2
CASSLGTSGSAGTDTQYF
TGTGCCAGCAGTCTCGGGACTAGCGGGAGCGCCGGCACAGATACGCAGTATTTT
>TRBV10-3|.|TRBJ1-1|13|.
CAISEPGVTEAFF
TGTGCCATCAGTGAGCCGGGTGTTACTGAAGCTTTCTTT
>TRBV10-1|many|TRBJ1-5|15|.
CASRFMGLTDQPQHF
TGCGCCAGCAGATTTATGGGCCTGACGGATCAGCCCCAGCATTTT
>TRBV6-1|.|TRBJ2-1|15|.
CASSERGQGYNEQFF
TGTGCCAGCAGTGAAAGGGGCCAGGGGTACAATGAGCAGTTCTTC
>TRBV6-5|few|TRBJ1-6|16|TRBD1
CASSSPTGGGNSPLHF
TGTGCCAGCAGTTCTCCCACAGGGGGCGGAAATTCACCCCTCCACTTT
>TRBV7-6|.|TRBJ1-1|14|.
CASSLAEQGTEAFF
TGTGCCAGCAGCTTAGCAGAGCAGGGCACTGAAGCTTTCTTT
>TRBV5-6|few|TRBJ1-4|14|.
CASSSIQLNEKLFF
TGTGCCAGCAGCTCTATCCAACTTAATGAAAAACTGTTTTTT
>TRBV7-8|.|TRBJ2-3|14|.
CASSQRLVTDTQYF
TGTGCCAGCAGCCAACGACTAGTCACAGATACGCAGTATTTT
>TRBV24-1|.|TRBJ2-1|16|.
CATSDSKRASYNEQFF
TGTGCCACCAGTGACTCAAAGCGGGCCTCCTACAATGAGCAGTTCTTC
>TRBV27|.|TRBJ2-5|18|TRBD2
CASSPTGLAGDFQETQYF
TGTGCCAGCAGTCCCACGGGACTAGCGGGCGATTTTCAAGAGACCCAGTACTTC
>TRBV30|few|TRBJ1-2|13|.
CAWSVLGKGGYTF
TGTGCCTGGAGTGTACTGGGAAAGGGGGGCTACACCTTC
>TRBV3-1/TRBV3-2|.|TRBJ2-2|16|.
CASSPLGRLNTGELFF
TGTGCCAGCAGCCCCCTGGGGCGTCTGAACACCGGGGAGCTGTTTTTT
>TRBV6-5|.|TRBJ2-7|13|TRBD1
CASSRTGIYEQYF
TGTGCCAGCAGTAGGACAGGGATCTACGAGCAGTACTTC
>TRBV5-1|.|TRBJ1-4|14|TRBD1
CASSGQGEGEKLFF
TGCGCCAGCAGCGGGCAGGGGGAAGGTGAAAAACTGTTTTTT
>TRBV29-1|few|TRBJ2-1|15|TRBD2
CSVVRAGGHRYEQFF
TGCAGCGTAGTCAGGGCGGGGGGTCACAGGTATGAGCAGTTCTTC
>TRBV30|.|TRBJ1-5|14|.
CAWSLYSSNQPQHF
TGTGCCTGGAGTCTCTACAGTAGCAATCAGCCCCAGCATTTT